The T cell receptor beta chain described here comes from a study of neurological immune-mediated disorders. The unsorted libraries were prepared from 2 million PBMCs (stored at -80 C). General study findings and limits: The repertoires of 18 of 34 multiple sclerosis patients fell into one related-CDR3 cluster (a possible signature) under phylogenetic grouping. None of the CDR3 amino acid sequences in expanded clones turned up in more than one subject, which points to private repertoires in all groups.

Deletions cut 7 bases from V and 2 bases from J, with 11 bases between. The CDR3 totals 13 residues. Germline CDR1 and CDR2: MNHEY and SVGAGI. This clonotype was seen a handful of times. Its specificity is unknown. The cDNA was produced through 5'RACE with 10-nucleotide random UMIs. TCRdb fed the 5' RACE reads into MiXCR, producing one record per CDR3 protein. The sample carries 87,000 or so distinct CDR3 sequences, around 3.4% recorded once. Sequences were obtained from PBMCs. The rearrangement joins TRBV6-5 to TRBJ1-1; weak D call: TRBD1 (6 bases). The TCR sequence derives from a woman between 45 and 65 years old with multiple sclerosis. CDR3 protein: CASTTGPNTEAFF. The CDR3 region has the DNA TGTGCCAGCACGACAGGCCCTAACACTGAAGCTTTCTTT.